Below, 5 T cell receptor beta chains from the same sample are listed, as sequenced in a study of CD8 T cells in ankylosing spondylitis. Each CDR3 protein gets one entry after TCRdb re-called the 5' RACE reads with MiXCR. The sample consists of 200,000 to 300,000 distinct CDR3 sequences, about 10% of them appearing once. The sample comprised blood, either unsorted or a sorted T cell fraction (not recorded which). These receptor sequences come from a male donor with ankylosing spondylitis or in good health (not recorded which).

There are a few counts of this clonotype. The chain links TRBV12-3 or TRBV12-4 to TRBJ1-5; no reliable D call. Trimming stripped 5 bases from V and 3 bases from J, with 11 bases between. The CDR3 is made up of 14 amino acids. The CDR3 DNA reads as TGTGCCAGCAGTGTGGATTCAACCAATCAGCCCCAGCATTTT. Its translation: CASSVDSTNQPQHF.

This clonotype showed up many times. This chain joins TRBV5-5 and TRBJ1-1; unclear D gene. Trimming cost V 4 bases and J 1 base, with 8 bases left between them. This CDR3 is 13 amino acids long. In germline, CDR1 is SGHKS, CDR2 YYEKEE (reference sequence). The CDR3 reads CASSTARNTEAFF. The CDR3 DNA is TGTGCCAGCAGCACCGCACGGAACACTGAAGCTTTCTTT.

The rearrangement links TRBV7-8 to TRBJ2-3, with 12 bases that match TRBD2. V trimming: 5 bases; J trimming: 6 bases; junction bases outside the gene matches: 12. The CDR3 is 17 amino acids. Per germline, CDR1 SGHVS and CDR2 FQNEAQ. Here the CDR3 DNA reads TGTGCCAGCAGCACGAGGACTAGCGGGGACTCAATGGATACGCAGTATTTT. It translates to CASSTRTSGDSMDTQYF.

There are many counts of this clonotype. The junction departs from germline at one end; a sequencing error may be responsible. The chain is built from TRBV20-1 and TRBJ1-6; D might be TRBD1 (5 bases). The germline gives CDR1 DFQATT, CDR2 SNEGSKA (reference sequence). This CDR3 region has 14 residues. The CDR3 bases are TGCAGTGCCACGGGACTCTTCCATAACTCACCCCTCCACTTT. Amino acid sequence: CSATGLFHNSPLHF.

The table lists this clonotype with many counts. The rearrangement links TRBV20-1 to TRBJ1-4; D ambiguous. The CDR3 totals 14 residues. The germline V gene has CDR1 DFQATT and CDR2 SNEGSKA (reference sequence). V was cut by 0 bases and J by 6 bases, with 11 bases left in between. CDR3 protein: CSARDLVGDEKLFF. The CDR3 DNA follows: TGCAGTGCTAGAGATCTGGTCGGGGATGAAAAACTGTTTTTT.